This entry describes one TCR beta chain. Germline V CDR1 and CDR2: MNHEY, SVGAGI. The CDR3 has 15 amino acids. Trimming stripped 5 bases from V and 0 bases from J, with 13 bases between. The data belong to a study of blood T cell repertoires in COVID-19. Sequencing used immunoSEQ multiplex PCR; TCRdb keeps in-frame clones, though not all of them. The data contain approximately 130,000 clones, less than 90% of them singletons. The chain joins TRBV6-5 to TRBJ1-1; D perhaps matches TRBD1 (5 bases). Material for sequencing was PBMCs or T cells enriched from blood (not recorded which). The TCR was taken from a woman between 50 and 59 years old who had recovered from COVID-19. CDR3: CASSPRGGMNTEAFF. For the CDR3, the DNA is TGTGCCAGCAGTCCTCGGGGGGGAATGAACACTGAAGCTTTCTTT.